These T cell receptor beta chains were read from a single sample in a study of Graves' ophthalmopathy and Graves' hyperthyroidism. TCRdb re-analysed the multiplex PCR reads in MiXCR, keeping a single row per CDR3 protein. The sample has roughly 410,000 distinct CDR3 sequences; roughly 14% are singletons. Input material: peripheral blood. The source of these receptors is a woman aged 18-35 years with stable Graves' hyperthyroidism. The CDR3 runs from the conserved cysteine through the conserved F or W. A D gene is named only where the DNA matches it firmly. A row's size may be missing; if present it is once, few, many or a size class.

CDR3 length: 19
J gene: TRBJ2-5
D gene: TRBD2
clone size: many
V gene: TRBV15
CDR3 DNA: TGTGCCACCAGCTCCCGGACTAGCGGGGAAGGGCATTTGGGGAAGACCCAGTACTTC
CDR3 protein: CATSSRTSGEGHLGKTQYF

CDR3 length: 14
J gene: TRBJ1-3
D gene: NA
clone size: NA
V gene: TRBV6-5
CDR3 DNA: TGTGCCAGCAGTTCGGGGGTAACCGGAAACACCATATATTTT
CDR3 protein: CASSSGVTGNTIYF

CDR3 length: 12
J gene: TRBJ1-2
D gene: NA
clone size: many
V gene: TRBV20-1
CDR3 DNA: TGCAGTGCTAGACCTTGGGATCGCGGCTACACCTTC
CDR3 protein: CSARPWDRGYTF

CDR3 length: 14
J gene: TRBJ2-5
D gene: NA
clone size: many
V gene: TRBV28
CDR3 DNA: TGTGCCAGCTCCCTGTTGACAGGACAAGAGACCCAGTACTTC
CDR3 protein: CASSLLTGQETQYF

CDR3 length: 15
J gene: TRBJ1-2
D gene: TRBD1
clone size: many
V gene: TRBV20-1
CDR3 DNA: TGCAGTGCTAGAGGCGGACAGGGGTGGAACTATGGCTACACCTTC
CDR3 protein: CSARGGQGWNYGYTF

CDR3 length: 12
J gene: TRBJ2-7
D gene: TRBD1
clone size: many
V gene: TRBV20-1
CDR3 DNA: TGCAGTGCTAGTTCCGGGACAGGGGGAAGGTACTTC
CDR3 protein: CSASSGTGGRYF

CDR3 length: 12
J gene: TRBJ2-7
D gene: TRBD2
clone size: few
V gene: TRBV20-1
CDR3 DNA: TGCAGTGCCCCGGGGGGAACCTACGAGCAGTACTTC
CDR3 protein: CSAPGGTYEQYF

CDR3 length: 14
J gene: TRBJ1-6
D gene: NA
clone size: many
V gene: TRBV6-5
CDR3 DNA: TGTGCCAGCAGTTACTCAGGGGATAATTCACCCCTCCACTTT
CDR3 protein: CASSYSGDNSPLHF

CDR3 length: 13
J gene: TRBJ2-5
D gene: NA
clone size: many
V gene: TRBV20-1
CDR3 DNA: TGCAGTGCTAGAGATGCTGGGCCGGAGACCCAGTACTTC
CDR3 protein: CSARDAGPETQYF

CDR3 length: 13
J gene: TRBJ1-1
D gene: NA
clone size: many
V gene: TRBV24-1
CDR3 DNA: TGTGCCACCAGTGATCGATGGCACCCTGAAGCTTTCTTT
CDR3 protein: CATSDRWHPEAFF

CDR3 length: 15
J gene: TRBJ2-6
D gene: NA
clone size: many
V gene: TRBV6-5
CDR3 DNA: TGTGCCAGCAGTTACGACAGCTCTGGGGCCAACGTCCTGACTTTC
CDR3 protein: CASSYDSSGANVLTF

CDR3 length: 17
J gene: TRBJ1-2
D gene: TRBD1
clone size: many
V gene: TRBV7-2
CDR3 DNA: TGTGCCAGCAGGCTGGGACAGGGGGTAGGAACAAACTATGGCTACACCTTC
CDR3 protein: CASRLGQGVGTNYGYTF

CDR3 length: 15
J gene: TRBJ2-5
D gene: NA
clone size: many
V gene: TRBV14
CDR3 DNA: TGTGCCAGCAGCCAACGGGCTCCTCGGGGAGAGACCCAGTACTTC
CDR3 protein: CASSQRAPRGETQYF

CDR3 length: 12
J gene: TRBJ1-2
D gene: NA
clone size: many
V gene: TRBV12-3/TRBV12-4
CDR3 DNA: TGTGCCAGCAGCGGGACGAACTATGGCTACACCTTC
CDR3 protein: CASSGTNYGYTF

CDR3 length: 19
J gene: TRBJ1-6
D gene: TRBD1
clone size: few
V gene: TRBV3-1
CDR3 DNA: TGTGCCAGCAGCCTCCGGACAGGGGGCCCCGGGGTCTATAATTCACCCCTCCACTTT
CDR3 protein: CASSLRTGGPGVYNSPLHF

CDR3 length: 12
J gene: TRBJ2-5
D gene: NA
clone size: NA
V gene: TRBV20-1
CDR3 DNA: TGCAGTGCTTGGGACTTTCAAGAGACCCAGTACTTC
CDR3 protein: CSAWDFQETQYF

CDR3 length: 14
J gene: TRBJ2-5
D gene: TRBD2
clone size: few
V gene: TRBV3-1
CDR3 DNA: TGTGCCAGCATCCTTCGGGGGGGGCAAGAGACCCAGTACTTC
CDR3 protein: CASILRGGQETQYF

CDR3 length: 12
J gene: TRBJ1-5
D gene: NA
clone size: many
V gene: TRBV11-2
CDR3 DNA: TGTGCCAGCAGCTTATACGATCAGCCCCAGCATTTT
CDR3 protein: CASSLYDQPQHF

CDR3 length: 13
J gene: TRBJ1-5
D gene: TRBD1
clone size: many
V gene: TRBV10-3
CDR3 DNA: TGTGCCGTTTCTCGGACAGGCGATCAGCCCCAGCATTTT
CDR3 protein: CAVSRTGDQPQHF

CDR3 length: 14
J gene: TRBJ1-5
D gene: NA
clone size: many
V gene: TRBV12-3/TRBV12-4
CDR3 DNA: TGTGCCAGCAGCCAAGGAGGGGTCGGGCAGCCCCAGCATTTT
CDR3 protein: CASSQGGVGQPQHF

CDR3 length: 16
J gene: TRBJ2-7
D gene: TRBD2
clone size: many
V gene: TRBV12-3/TRBV12-4
CDR3 DNA: TGTGCCAGCAGTCCGTGGGGACTAGCGGAATCCTACGAGCAGTACTTC
CDR3 protein: CASSPWGLAESYEQYF

CDR3 length: 13
J gene: TRBJ2-1
D gene: TRBD2
clone size: NA
V gene: TRBV28
CDR3 DNA: TGTGCCAGCAGGCAAGGGACTAACAATGAGCAGTTCTTC
CDR3 protein: CASRQGTNNEQFF

CDR3 length: 14
J gene: TRBJ2-7
D gene: NA
clone size: many
V gene: TRBV19
CDR3 DNA: TGTGCCAGTAGTATCGGCCAGACTACCTACGAGCAGTACTTC
CDR3 protein: CASSIGQTTYEQYF

CDR3 length: 14
J gene: TRBJ2-7
D gene: TRBD1
clone size: many
V gene: TRBV12-5
CDR3 DNA: TGTGCTAGTGGTTTGCCGGGACAGGGCAGCGAGCAGTACTTC
CDR3 protein: CASGLPGQGSEQYF

CDR3 length: 16
J gene: TRBJ1-2
D gene: NA
clone size: many
V gene: TRBV11-2
CDR3 DNA: TGTGCCAGCAGCTCTCCAACTCGGATAGCTAACTATGGCTACACCTTC
CDR3 protein: CASSSPTRIANYGYTF

CDR3 length: 12
J gene: TRBJ2-7
D gene: NA
clone size: NA
V gene: TRBV30
CDR3 DNA: TGTGCCTGGAGTGTCTTCTCTCACGAGCAGTACTTC
CDR3 protein: CAWSVFSHEQYF

CDR3 length: 14
J gene: TRBJ1-1
D gene: TRBD1
clone size: many
V gene: TRBV10-3
CDR3 DNA: TGTGCCACGGCGGGACAGGGGATCTCGCCTGAAGCTTTCTTT
CDR3 protein: CATAGQGISPEAFF

CDR3 length: 15
J gene: TRBJ1-2
D gene: NA
clone size: few
V gene: TRBV9
CDR3 DNA: TGTGCCAGCAGCCCCCGGGGACCATCCTATGTTGGCTACACCTTC
CDR3 protein: CASSPRGPSYVGYTF

CDR3 length: 15
J gene: TRBJ2-7
D gene: NA
clone size: many
V gene: TRBV2
CDR3 DNA: TGTGCCAGCAGTGGCGGGGTTGGGGGAGCCTACGAGCAGTACTTC
CDR3 protein: CASSGGVGGAYEQYF

CDR3 length: 19
J gene: TRBJ2-4
D gene: TRBD2
clone size: many
V gene: TRBV6-5
CDR3 DNA: TGTGCCAGCAGTTACGACGGACTAGCGGGGTGGAAAGCCAAAAACATTCAGTACTTC
CDR3 protein: CASSYDGLAGWKAKNIQYF

CDR3 length: 14
J gene: TRBJ1-2
D gene: NA
clone size: NA
V gene: TRBV4-1
CDR3 DNA: TGCGCCAGCAGCCAAGTCCTCAAGACCGGAGGCTACACCTTC
CDR3 protein: CASSQVLKTGGYTF